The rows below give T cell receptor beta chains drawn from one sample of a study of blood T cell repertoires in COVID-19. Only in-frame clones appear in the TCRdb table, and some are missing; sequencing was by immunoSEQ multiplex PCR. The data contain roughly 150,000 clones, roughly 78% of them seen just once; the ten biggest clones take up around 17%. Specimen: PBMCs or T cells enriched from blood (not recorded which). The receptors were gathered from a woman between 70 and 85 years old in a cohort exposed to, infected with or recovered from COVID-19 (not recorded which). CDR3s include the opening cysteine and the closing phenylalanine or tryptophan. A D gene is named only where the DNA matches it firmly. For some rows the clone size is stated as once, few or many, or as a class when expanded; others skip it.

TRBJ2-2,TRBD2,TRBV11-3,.,CASSLGGSRDGELFF,TGTGCCAGCAGCTTAGGCGGGAGTCGCGACGGGGAGCTGTTTTTT
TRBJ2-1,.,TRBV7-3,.,CASSSGGAPSNEQFF,TGTGCCAGCAGCTCCGGCGGCGCGCCCTCCAATGAGCAGTTCTTC
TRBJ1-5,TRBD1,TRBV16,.,CASSLRTGVSNQPQHF,TGTGCCAGCAGCCTTAGGACAGGGGTTAGCAATCAGCCCCAGCATTTT
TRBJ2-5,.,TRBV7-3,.,CASSLEAGETQYF,TGTGCCAGCAGCTTAGAGGCGGGGGAGACCCAGTACTTC
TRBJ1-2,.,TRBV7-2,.,CASSYDRRYGYTF,TGTGCCAGCAGCTACGACAGGAGGTATGGCTACACCTTC
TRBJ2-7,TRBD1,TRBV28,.,CASRFAPGQGMYEQYF,TGTGCCAGCAGGTTTGCACCGGGACAGGGGATGTACGAGCAGTACTTC
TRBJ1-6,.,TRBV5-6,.,CASSLRGQGPPLHF,TGTGCCAGCAGCTTGAGGGGTCAAGGGCCACCCCTCCACTTT
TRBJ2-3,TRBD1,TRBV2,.,CASSSRTGGTDTQYF,TGTGCCAGCAGCTCTAGGACAGGGGGCACAGATACGCAGTATTTT
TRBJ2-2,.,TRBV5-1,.,CASSLAVAATGELFF,TGCGCCAGCAGCTTGGCCGTAGCGGCCACCGGGGAGCTGTTTTTT
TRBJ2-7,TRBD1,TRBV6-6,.,CASRNLPGTGGDEQYF,TGTGCCAGCAGAAACCTACCCGGGACAGGGGGCGACGAGCAGTACTTC
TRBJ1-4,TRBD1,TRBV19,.,CASSLGQGQKLFF,TGTGCCAGTAGTTTGGGACAGGGTCAAAAACTGTTTTTT
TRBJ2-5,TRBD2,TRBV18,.,CASSPPLGGPQETQYF,TGTGCCAGCTCACCCCCTCTGGGAGGGCCTCAAGAGACCCAGTACTTC
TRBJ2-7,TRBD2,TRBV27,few,CASSLTSGRLYEQYF,TGTGCCAGCAGTCTAACTAGCGGGAGGTTGTACGAGCAGTACTTC
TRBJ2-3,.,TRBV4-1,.,CASSQDPGPYTQYF,TGCGCCAGCAGCCAAGATCCAGGCCCATATACGCAGTATTTT
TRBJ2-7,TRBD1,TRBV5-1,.,CASSSPDRAYEQYF,TGCGCCAGCAGCTCGCCGGACAGGGCCTACGAGCAGTACTTC
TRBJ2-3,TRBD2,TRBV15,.,CATSRVGRADTQYF,TGTGCCACCAGCAGAGTCGGGAGGGCAGATACGCAGTATTTT
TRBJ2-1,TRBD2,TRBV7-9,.,CASSLIGREGYNEQFF,TGTGCCAGCAGCTTAATCGGGCGGGAGGGATACAATGAGCAGTTCTTC
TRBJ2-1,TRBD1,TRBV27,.,CASSSIGGQVNEQFF,TGTGCCAGCAGTTCTATAGGGGGACAGGTCAATGAGCAGTTCTTC
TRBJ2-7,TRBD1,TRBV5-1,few,CASSLSRQGYEQYF,TGCGCCAGCAGCTTGAGCCGACAGGGCTACGAGCAGTACTTC
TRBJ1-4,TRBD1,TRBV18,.,CASSLGQGLNEKLFF,TGTGCCAGCTCACTGGGACAGGGTCTTAATGAAAAACTGTTTTTT
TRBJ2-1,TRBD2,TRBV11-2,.,CASSLTTGTSGFFNEQFF,TGTGCCAGCAGCTTAACCACCGGGACTAGCGGGTTTTTCAATGAGCAGTTCTTC
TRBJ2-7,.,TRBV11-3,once,CASSFGSGDSYEQYF,TGTGCCAGCAGCTTTGGCTCAGGGGACTCCTACGAGCAGTACTTC
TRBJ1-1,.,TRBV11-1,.,CASSLLQGSPAFF,TGTGCCAGCAGCTTACTGCAGGGATCTCCAGCTTTCTTT
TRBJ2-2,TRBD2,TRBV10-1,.,CASTSGSNPGELFF,TGCGCCAGCACTAGCGGGAGTAACCCCGGGGAGCTGTTTTTT
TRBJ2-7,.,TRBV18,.,CASSPPRARARYYEQYF,TGTGCCAGCTCACCACCTAGAGCCCGCGCTCGTTACTACGAGCAGTACTTC
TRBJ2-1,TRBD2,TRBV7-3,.,CASSLRPRQLAGGLTYNEQFF,TGTGCCAGCAGCTTACGACCAAGACAGCTAGCGGGAGGGCTAACCTACAATGAGCAGTTCTTC
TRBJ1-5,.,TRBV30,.,CAWNRVNQPQHF,TGTGCCTGGAACAGGGTAAATCAGCCCCAGCATTTT
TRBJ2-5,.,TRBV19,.,CASSMRAGTQYF,TGTGCCAGTAGTATGAGAGCAGGGACCCAGTACTTC
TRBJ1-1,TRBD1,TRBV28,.,CASSRRTGEAFF,TGTGCCAGCAGTAGGCGGACAGGGGAAGCTTTCTTT
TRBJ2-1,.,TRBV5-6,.,CASRLLGGRRFF,TGTGCCAGCAGATTACTTGGAGGGCGTCGGTTCTTC
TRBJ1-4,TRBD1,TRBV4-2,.,CASRSTGGDEKLFF,TGTGCCAGCAGGTCGACAGGGGGCGACGAAAAACTGTTTTTT
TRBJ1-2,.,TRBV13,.,CASKEGTFSNYGYTF,TGTGCCAGTAAAGAGGGTACCTTTTCTAACTATGGCTACACCTTC
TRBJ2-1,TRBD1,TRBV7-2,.,CASSSRDRGNEQFF,TGTGCCAGCAGTAGCCGAGACAGGGGAAATGAGCAGTTCTTC
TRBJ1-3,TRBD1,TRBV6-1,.,CASSEPGQGGGNTIYF,TGTGCCAGCAGTGAACCGGGACAGGGGGGCGGGAACACCATATATTTT
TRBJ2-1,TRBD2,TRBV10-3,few,CAIRNTGTSGRAGGNEQFF,TGTGCCATCAGGAACACCGGGACTAGCGGGAGGGCTGGGGGCAATGAGCAGTTCTTC
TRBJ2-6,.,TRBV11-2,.,CASSLGASGANVLTF,TGTGCCAGCAGCTTAGGGGCCTCTGGGGCCAACGTCCTGACTTTC
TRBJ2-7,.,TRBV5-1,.,CASSLEGQNSYEQYF,TGCGCCAGCAGCTTGGAAGGACAGAATAGCTACGAGCAGTACTTC
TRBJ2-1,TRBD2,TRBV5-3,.,CARSSPGLAGVGNEQFF,TGTGCCAGAAGCTCTCCGGGACTAGCGGGAGTGGGGAATGAGCAGTTCTTC
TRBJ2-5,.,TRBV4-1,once,CASSQGSRGETQYF,TGCGCCAGCAGCCAAGGTTCCAGGGGTGAGACCCAGTACTTC
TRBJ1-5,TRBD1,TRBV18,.,CASSPIQGNQPQHF,TGTGCCAGCTCACCAATACAGGGGAATCAGCCCCAGCATTTT
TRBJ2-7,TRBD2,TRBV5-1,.,CASSLAGDTHEQYF,TGCGCCAGCAGCTTAGCGGGAGATACCCACGAGCAGTACTTC
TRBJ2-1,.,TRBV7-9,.,CASSPRASNEQFF,TGTGCCAGCAGCCCGCGGGCCAGCAATGAGCAGTTCTTC
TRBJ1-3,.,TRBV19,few,CASRVAAGNTIYF,TGTGCCAGTCGGGTTGCGGCTGGAAACACCATATATTTT
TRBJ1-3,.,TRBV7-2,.,CASSLDAGAFSGNTIYF,TGTGCCAGCAGCTTAGATGCGGGGGCTTTCTCTGGAAACACCATATATTTT
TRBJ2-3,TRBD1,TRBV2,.,CASSQAVRTDREPDTQYF,TGTGCCAGCAGTCAAGCTGTCAGAACGGACAGGGAGCCAGATACGCAGTATTTT
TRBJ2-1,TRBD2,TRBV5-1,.,CASSSGTSPNEQFF,TGCGCCAGCAGCTCCGGGACTAGCCCCAATGAGCAGTTCTTC
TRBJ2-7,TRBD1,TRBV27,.,CASSLRDRGEQYF,TGTGCCAGCAGTTTACGTGACAGGGGCGAGCAGTACTTC
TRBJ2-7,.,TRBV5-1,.,CASSLDSMSGEQYF,TGCGCCAGCAGCTTGGACAGTATGAGCGGCGAGCAGTACTTC
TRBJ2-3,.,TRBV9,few,CASSVTGVGTDTQYF,TGTGCCAGCAGCGTTACGGGAGTGGGCACAGATACGCAGTATTTT
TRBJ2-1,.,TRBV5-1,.,CASSLGQTYNEQFF,TGCGCCAGCAGCTTGGGACAGACCTACAATGAGCAGTTCTTC
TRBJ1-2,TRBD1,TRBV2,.,CASSEGTGGLYGYTF,TGTGCCAGCAGTGAAGGGACAGGGGGCCTCTATGGCTACACCTTC
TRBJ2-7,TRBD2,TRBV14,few,CASSPGTTYEQYF,TGTGCCAGCAGCCCGGGGACTACCTACGAGCAGTACTTC
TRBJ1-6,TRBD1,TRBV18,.,CASSPTGTGGFSPLHF,TGTGCCAGCTCACCGACTGGGACAGGGGGTTTCTCACCCCTCCACTTT